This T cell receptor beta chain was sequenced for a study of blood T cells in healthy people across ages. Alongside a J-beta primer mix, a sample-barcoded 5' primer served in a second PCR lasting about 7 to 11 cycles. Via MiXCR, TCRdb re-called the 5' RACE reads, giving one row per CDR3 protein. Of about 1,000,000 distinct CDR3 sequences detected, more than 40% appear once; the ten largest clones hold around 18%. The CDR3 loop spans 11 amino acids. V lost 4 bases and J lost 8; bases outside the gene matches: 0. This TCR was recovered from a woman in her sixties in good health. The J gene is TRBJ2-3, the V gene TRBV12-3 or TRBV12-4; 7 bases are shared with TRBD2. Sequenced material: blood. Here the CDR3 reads CASSSSGTQYF. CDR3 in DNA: TGTGCCAGCAGTTCTAGCGGTACGCAGTATTTT.